The 5 T cell receptor beta chains below come from one sample, sequenced in a study of T cell responses to AZD1222 COVID-19 vaccine. Generated by immunoSEQ multiplex PCR, the TCRdb table keeps only in-frame clones and is missing some. The sample lists 100,000 or so clones, around nine tenths occurring once. The input for sequencing was peripheral blood, taken on day 0 of AZD1222 vaccination. Receptors originate from an adult in good health.

The chain recombines TRBV28 with TRBJ2-1; TRBD2 matches at 9 bases. This CDR3 has 12 residues. V was pared by 7 bases and J by 12 bases, with 7 bases of the junction left unmatched. Germline V CDR1 and CDR2: MDHEN, SYDVKM. The CDR3 coding sequence is TGTGCCAGCACCGGGACTAGCTTTTGGCAGTTCTTC. It is translated as CASTGTSFWQFF.

CDR3: CASSLVGVQGAYGYTF. CDR3 DNA: TGTGCCAGCAGCTTAGTCGGCGTGCAGGGGGCGTATGGCTACACCTTC. This chain connects TRBV7-8 to TRBJ1-2; 8 bases align to TRBD1. The CDR3 extends over 16 amino acids. Germline trimming cut 1 base from V and 5 bases from J; bases unmatched to any gene: 9. Germline V CDR1 and CDR2: SGHVS, FQNEAQ.

The chain is built from TRBV18 and TRBJ1-4; 7 bases match TRBD1. V trimming: 8 bases; J trimming: 4 bases; junction bases outside the gene matches: 7. In germline, CDR1 is KGHSH, CDR2 LQKENI. The CDR3 runs 14 residues. The DNA of the CDR3 is TGTGCCAGCACGAACCGGGACAGTAATGAAAAACTGTTTTTT. This encodes CASTNRDSNEKLFF.

This chain links TRBV19 with TRBJ2-2; no clear D gene. The germline CDR1 and CDR2 sequences are LNHDA and SQIVND (reference sequence). The CDR3 runs 13 residues. Trimming pared 7 bases from V and 1 base from J, leaving 7 bases between. The CDR3 nucleotides read TGTGCCAGTACCGCTGTGAACACCGGGGAGCTGTTTTTT. It specifies CASTAVNTGELFF. The full variable domain, in which reference TRBV19 and TRBJ2-2 provide the parts outside the CDR3, is DGGITQSPKYLFRKEGQNVTLSCEQNLNHDAMYWYRQDPGQGLRLIYYSQIVNDFQKGDIAEGYSVSREKKESFPLTVTSAQKNPTAFYLCASTAVNTGELFFGEGSRLTVL.

The chain couples TRBV28 to TRBJ1-1; D perhaps matches TRBD1 (5 bases). V lost 7 bases and J 9 bases, leaving 21 bases between the germline ends. CDR3 length: 14 amino acids. CDR1 is MDHEN, CDR2 SYDVKM, per germline. CDR3 nucleotide sequence: TGTGCCAGCACCCGAAGTAACGCAGGGCGTAAAGCTTTCTTT. It specifies CASTRSNAGRKAFF.